A single sample gave rise to the 23 T cell receptor beta chains below, sequenced in a study of cytotoxic CD8 clonotypes in ibrutinib-treated CLL. Libraries were prepared by immunoSEQ multiplex PCR; TCRdb keeps only in-frame clonotypes and omits some of them. The top ten clones hold around 30% of a sample with nearly 50,000 clones, about three fifths of them seen once. The source material was PBMCs, sampled after 24 months of ibrutinib treatment. All receptors derive from a human donor with chronic lymphocytic leukemia.

V usage is TRBV5-1 and J usage is TRBJ1-1, with unresolved D. CDR3 size: 12 residues. Trimming took 3 bases from V and 4 from J, leaving 7 bases between them. The germline V gene encodes CDR1 SGHRS and CDR2 YFSETQ. The DNA for the CDR3 is TGCGCCAGCAGCTCAGCCGGCACTGAAGCTTTCTTT. This gives the protein CASSSAGTEAFF.

V usage is TRBV5-1 and J usage is TRBJ2-7; 10 bases fit TRBD1. The CDR3 totals 15 residues. The ends lost 3 bases at V and 7 bases at J; junction bases unmatched: 10. The V gene's germline CDR1 is SGHRS and CDR2 YFSETQ. The CDR3 nucleotides read TGCGCCAGCAGCTGGGCCGGGACAGGGGCGGGGGAGCAGTACTTC. The encoded protein is CASSWAGTGAGEQYF.

This rearrangement joins TRBV9 to TRBJ2-1, with D hard to call. Germline V gene lookup returns CDR1 SGDLS and CDR2 YYNGEE. V was shortened by 3 bases and J by 0 bases, with 7 bases between the two germline ends. The CDR3 has 14 amino acids. CDR3 amino acids: CASSDARSYNEQFF. CDR3 DNA: TGTGCCAGCAGCGATGCCCGCTCCTACAATGAGCAGTTCTTC. The full variable domain, rest sourced from reference TRBV9 and TRBJ2-1, is DSGVTQTPKHLITATGQRVTLRCSPRSGDLSVYWYQQSLDQGLQFLIQYYNGEERAKGNILERFSAQQFPDLHSELNLSSLELGDSALYFCASSDARSYNEQFFGPGTRLTVL.

This clone was detected only a few times. This chain links TRBV2 with TRBJ1-2; TRBD1 is a possible D gene (5 bases). This CDR3 is 13 amino acids long. The V gene's germline CDR1 is SNHLY and CDR2 FYNNEI. Trimming removed 5 bases from V and 8 bases from J, with 15 bases in between. The CDR3 loop reads CASSPGTAGGYTF. CDR3 DNA: TGTGCCAGCAGTCCCGGGACTGCGGGCGGCTACACCTTC.

The V call is TRBV18, the J call TRBJ1-6; TRBD1 might be the D (6 bases). Germline lookup yields CDR1 KGHSH and CDR2 LQKENI. There are 15 residues in the CDR3. Trimming removed 2 bases from V and 8 bases from J, with 13 bases in between. CDR3 sequence reads: CASSPTGGADSPLHF. Written as DNA, the CDR3 is TGTGCCAGCTCACCAACGGGGGGGGCGGATTCACCCCTCCACTTT.

The chain is built from TRBV7-9 and TRBJ1-2; D not resolved. The V gene lost 5 bases and the J gene lost 4 bases, with 8 bases spanning the gap. The germline V gene has CDR1 SEHNR and CDR2 FQNEAQ (reference sequence). This CDR3 region has 12 residues. As DNA, the CDR3 is TGTGCCAGCAGCCCGGCCCGCTATGGCTACACCTTC. Its protein is CASSPARYGYTF.

V is TRBV2 and J is TRBJ1-5; 7 nucleotides match TRBD1. Germline V gene sequence: CDR1 SNHLY, CDR2 FYNNEI. With V trimmed by 5 bases and J by 6 bases, 1 base remained unmatched. The CDR3 loop spans 12 amino acids. The CDR3 DNA reads as TGTGCCAGCAGTCAGGGGGGTCAGCCCCAGCATTTT. This encodes CASSQGGQPQHF.

Only a few counts were recorded for this clone. CDR3: CASSHNTGGGGYTF. In DNA, the CDR3 is TGCGCCAGCAGCCACAATACAGGGGGCGGTGGCTACACCTTC. The J gene is TRBJ1-2, the V gene TRBV4-1; 9 bases are a match to TRBD1. This CDR3 region has 14 residues. Germline values: CDR1 MGHRA, CDR2 YSYEKL. The V gene end was trimmed by 3 bases and the J gene end by 7 bases; junction bases not matched to a gene: 6.

The rearrangement links TRBV11-2 to TRBJ2-1; D is undetermined. V gave up 5 bases and J gave up 2 bases, with 13 bases separating them. The V gene's germline CDR1 is SGHAT and CDR2 FQNNGV. The CDR3 spans 15 residues. The chain's CDR3 is CASSPRLTPYNEQFF. CDR3 bases: TGTGCCAGCAGCCCCCGGCTTACGCCCTACAATGAGCAGTTCTTC.

This chain connects TRBV4-2 to TRBJ2-1, with 14 nucleotides matching TRBD2. Per germline, CDR1 LGHNA and CDR2 YNFKEQ. The CDR3 has 15 amino acids. Losses at the gene ends were 1 base for V and 8 bases for J; bases not matched to a gene: 1. CDR3 sequence: CASSQGLAGGDEQFF. CDR3 DNA sequence: TGTGCCAGCAGCCAAGGACTAGCGGGGGGGGATGAGCAGTTCTTC.

This chain uses TRBV29-1 with TRBJ2-3; 8 positions match TRBD2. Germline assignment: CDR1 SQVTM and CDR2 ANQGSEA. With 8 bases clipped from V and 4 bases from J, the junction kept 5 bases outside the gene matches. CDR3 size: 12 residues. The CDR3 sequence: CSSKAGADTQYF. In DNA, the CDR3 is TGCAGCTCAAAAGCGGGGGCAGATACGCAGTATTTT.

This clone was observed a few times. Because the CDR3 is missing its conserved closing phenylalanine or tryptophan, this is likely a read error. It is unclear where the CDR3 begins or ends on the DNA, so no DNA is shown, and the CDR3 is as TCRdb lists it. The V call is TRBV6-1, the J call TRBJ2-7; the listed D gene, TRBD2, was not tested against the DNA. Germline loops: CDR1 MNHNS, CDR2 SASEGT. The length of the CDR3 is 13 amino acids, counting both ends. CDR3 protein: CASSSPGGGAMSA.

The genes are TRBV5-4 and TRBJ2-2, with D uncertain. Germline CDR1 is SGHNT and CDR2 is YYREEE (reference sequence). The V end was cut by 6 bases, the J end by 3 bases, with 15 bases between. The CDR3 contains 15 residues. CDR3 in amino acids: CASTRIGADTGELFF. DNA of the CDR3: TGTGCCAGCACCCGGATTGGCGCCGACACCGGGGAGCTGTTTTTT.

This clone was recorded a few times. The chain combines TRBV13 with TRBJ2-1; 9 nucleotides line up with TRBD1. The CDR3 totals 14 residues. Germline CDR1 is PRHDT and CDR2 is FYEKMQ (reference sequence). V shed 4 bases, J shed 6 bases, and the junction held 4 bases outside the gene matches. CDR3: CASSSSTGGNEQFF. As DNA, the CDR3 is TGTGCCAGCAGCTCATCGACAGGGGGCAATGAGCAGTTCTTC.

This clone was counted many times. CDR3 bases: TGTGCCAGTAGTACCACAGGGGGCTCCAAAAGCACTGAAGCTTTCTTT. It codes for CASSTTGGSKSTEAFF. The chain recombines TRBV19 with TRBJ1-1; 9 bases line up with TRBD1. This CDR3 comprises 16 residues. CDR1 is LNHDA and CDR2 is SQIVND in the germline V gene (reference sequence). Trimming removed 4 bases from V and 4 bases from J; junction bases left unmatched: 10. The full variable domain, rest sourced from reference TRBV19 and TRBJ1-1, is DGGITQSPKYLFRKEGQNVTLSCEQNLNHDAMYWYRQDPGQGLRLIYYSQIVNDFQKGDIAEGYSVSREKKESFPLTVTSAQKNPTAFYLCASSTTGGSKSTEAFFGQGTRLTVV.

As DNA, the CDR3 is TGCGCCAGCAGCCACCGCCTGGGCGGGGGGGCCCTCTACGAGCAGTACTTC. This sequence encodes CASSHRLGGGALYEQYF. J is TRBJ2-7 and V is TRBV4-1, with 9 bases matching TRBD2. With 3 bases clipped from V and 3 bases from J, the junction kept 12 bases outside the gene matches. CDR3 length equals 17 residues. The germline CDR1 and CDR2 sequences are MGHRA and YSYEKL.

The chain couples TRBV6-1 to TRBJ2-3; no clear D. Trimming took off 6 bases at V and 4 bases at J, with 8 bases between the two ends. Germline V CDR1 and CDR2: MNHNS, SASEGT. This CDR3 is built from 12 residues. The CDR3 sequence: CASSPPSDTQYF. DNA of the CDR3: TGTGCCAGCAGCCCCCCGTCAGATACGCAGTATTTT.

The chain recombines TRBV20-1 with TRBJ1-4; D call uncertain. The CDR3 has 11 residues. The V and J ends lost 3 bases and 5 bases respectively, with 4 bases between them. The germline CDR1 and CDR2 sequences are DFQATT and SNEGSKA (reference sequence). DNA for the CDR3: TGCAGTGCTAGGCGAAATGAAAAACTGTTTTTT. The encoded protein is CSARRNEKLFF.

This rearrangement joins TRBV4-1 to TRBJ1-6, with D possibly matching TRBD1 (5 bases). Trimming cost V 0 bases and J 0 bases, with 12 bases left between them. The CDR3 is made up of 18 amino acids. Germline V lookup: CDR1 MGHRA, CDR2 YSYEKL. The CDR3 nucleotides are TGCGCCAGCAGCCAAGAGGCAGGGAAGAGCTCCTATAATTCACCCCTCCACTTT. Translation: CASSQEAGKSSYNSPLHF.

V is TRBV6-1 and J is TRBJ2-5, with D unresolved. Germline-derived CDR1 and CDR2 are MNHNS and SASEGT. This CDR3 comprises 15 residues. V shed 8 bases and J shed 1 base, with 17 bases lying between them. The CDR3 DNA reads TGTGCCAGCTTAAGGGTACCGAGACTCCAAGAGACCCAGTACTTC. This encodes CASLRVPRLQETQYF.

The V call is TRBV19, the J call TRBJ1-4; D gene unclear. The V end lost 1 base, the J end lost 8 bases, and 14 bases lay between the germline ends. CDR1 is LNHDA and CDR2 is SQIVND in the germline V gene (reference sequence). The CDR3 extends over 15 amino acids. CDR3 sequence (DNA): TGTGCCAGTAGTATAGCCGTCGCCGCGGGGGAAAAACTGTTTTTT. Translated, it gives CASSIAVAAGEKLFF.

The chain joins TRBV5-6 to TRBJ1-5; D is unresolved. CDR3 length equals 15 residues. Deletions cut 2 bases from V and 0 bases from J, with 9 bases between. CDR1 and CDR2 (germline): SGHDT, YYEEEE. This chain's CDR3 is CASSLGPLSNQPQHF. CDR3 in DNA: TGTGCCAGCAGCTTAGGACCACTTAGCAATCAGCCCCAGCATTTT.

The CDR3 is CASSEGGRQGKSSYNEQFF. CDR3 sequence (DNA): TGTGCCAGCAGTGAAGGGGGACGACAGGGGAAGAGCTCCTACAATGAGCAGTTCTTC. The chain couples TRBV6-1 to TRBJ2-1; TRBD1 matches at 8 bases. Germline V gives CDR1 MNHNS, CDR2 SASEGT. With 1 base clipped from V and 0 bases from J, the junction kept 11 bases outside the gene matches. The CDR3 sequence is 19 residues long.